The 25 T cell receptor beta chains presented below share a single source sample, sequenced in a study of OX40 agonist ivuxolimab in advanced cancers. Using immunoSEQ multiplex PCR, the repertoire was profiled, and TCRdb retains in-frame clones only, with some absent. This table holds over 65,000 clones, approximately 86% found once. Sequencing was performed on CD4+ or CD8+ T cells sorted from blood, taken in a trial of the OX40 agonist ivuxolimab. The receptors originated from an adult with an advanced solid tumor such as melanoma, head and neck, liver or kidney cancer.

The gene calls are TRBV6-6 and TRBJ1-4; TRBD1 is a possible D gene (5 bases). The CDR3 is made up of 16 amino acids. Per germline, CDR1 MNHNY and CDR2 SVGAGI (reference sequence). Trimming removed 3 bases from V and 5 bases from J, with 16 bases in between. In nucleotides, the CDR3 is TGTGCCAGCAGTTATGGGCTTCGAGGGGTCAATGAAAAACTGTTTTTT. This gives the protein CASSYGLRGVNEKLFF.

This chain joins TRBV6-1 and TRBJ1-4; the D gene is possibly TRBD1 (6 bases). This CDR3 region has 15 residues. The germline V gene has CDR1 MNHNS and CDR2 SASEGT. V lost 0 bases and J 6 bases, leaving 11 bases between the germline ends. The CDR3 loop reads CASSEAGQGYEKLFF. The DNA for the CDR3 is TGTGCCAGCAGTGAAGCGGGGCAGGGGTATGAAAAACTGTTTTTT.

CDR3 loop: CASSSRVGETQYF. CDR3 coding DNA: TGTGCCAGCAGTTCCAGGGTTGGGGAGACCCAGTACTTC. The chain combines TRBV6-6 with TRBJ2-5; possible D gene TRBD1, 5 bases. V was clipped by 4 bases and J by 5 bases, with 11 bases between them. Germline V gene sequence: CDR1 MNHNY, CDR2 SVGAGI (reference sequence). This CDR3 has 13 amino acids.

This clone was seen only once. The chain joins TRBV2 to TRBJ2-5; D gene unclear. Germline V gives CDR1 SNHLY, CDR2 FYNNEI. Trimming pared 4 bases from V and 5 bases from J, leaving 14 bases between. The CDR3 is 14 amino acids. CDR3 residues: CASSAPLGTETQYF. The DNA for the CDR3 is TGTGCCAGCAGTGCCCCCCTCGGCACGGAGACCCAGTACTTC.

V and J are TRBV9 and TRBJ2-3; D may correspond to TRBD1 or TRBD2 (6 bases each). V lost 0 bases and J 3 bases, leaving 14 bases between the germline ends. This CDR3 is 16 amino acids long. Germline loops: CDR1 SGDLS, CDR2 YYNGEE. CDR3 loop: CASSVDEGGTTDTQYF. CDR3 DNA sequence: TGTGCCAGCAGCGTAGACGAGGGGGGAACTACAGATACGCAGTATTTT.

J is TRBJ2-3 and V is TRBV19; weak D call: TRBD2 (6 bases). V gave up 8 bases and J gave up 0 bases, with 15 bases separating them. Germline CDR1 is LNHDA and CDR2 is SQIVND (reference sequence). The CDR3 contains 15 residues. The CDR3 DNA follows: TGTGCCAGTTCATTAGCGGACCCTAGCACAGATACGCAGTATTTT. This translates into CASSLADPSTDTQYF.

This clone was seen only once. The CDR3: CASSADQPQHF. The CDR3 DNA is TGTGCCAGCAGTGCGGATCAGCCCCAGCATTTT. The chain employs TRBV6-5 and TRBJ1-5, with D unclear. From germline, CDR1 is MNHEY and CDR2 SVGAGI. The CDR3 length is 11 residues. The V end lost 5 bases, the J end lost 5 bases, and 4 bases lay between the germline ends.

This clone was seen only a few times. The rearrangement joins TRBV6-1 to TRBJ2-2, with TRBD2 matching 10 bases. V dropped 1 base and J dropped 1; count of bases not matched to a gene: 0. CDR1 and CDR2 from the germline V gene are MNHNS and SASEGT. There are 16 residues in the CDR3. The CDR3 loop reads CASSEGLAGNTGELFF. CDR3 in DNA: TGTGCCAGCAGTGAAGGACTAGCGGGGAACACCGGGGAGCTGTTTTTT.

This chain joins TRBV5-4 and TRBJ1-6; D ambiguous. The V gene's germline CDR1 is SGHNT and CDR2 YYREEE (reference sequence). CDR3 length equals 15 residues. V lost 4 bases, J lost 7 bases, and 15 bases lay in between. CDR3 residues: CASSDSGPRNSPLHF. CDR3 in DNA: TGTGCCAGCAGCGACTCGGGTCCTCGGAATTCACCCCTCCACTTT.

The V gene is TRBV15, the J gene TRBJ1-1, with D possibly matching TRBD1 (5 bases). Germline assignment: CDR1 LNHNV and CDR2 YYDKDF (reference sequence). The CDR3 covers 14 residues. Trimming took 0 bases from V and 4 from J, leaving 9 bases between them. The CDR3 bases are TGTGCCACCAGCAGAGATGTGGGGCCCACTGAAGCTTTCTTT. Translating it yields CATSRDVGPTEAFF.

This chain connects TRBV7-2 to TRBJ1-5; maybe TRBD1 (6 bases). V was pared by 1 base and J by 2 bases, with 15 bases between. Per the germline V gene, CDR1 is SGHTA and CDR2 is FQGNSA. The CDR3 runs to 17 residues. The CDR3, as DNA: TGTGCCAGCAGCTTAGTGTTTGGGGGCGCCGGCAATCAGCCCCAGCATTTT. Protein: CASSLVFGGAGNQPQHF.

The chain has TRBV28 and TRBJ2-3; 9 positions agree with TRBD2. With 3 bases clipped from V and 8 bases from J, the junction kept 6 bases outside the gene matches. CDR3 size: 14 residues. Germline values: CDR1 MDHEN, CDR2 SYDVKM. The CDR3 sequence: CASSFSGGPGTQYF. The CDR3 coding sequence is TGTGCCAGCAGTTTTAGCGGGGGTCCAGGTACGCAGTATTTT. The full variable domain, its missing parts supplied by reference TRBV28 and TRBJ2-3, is DVKVTQSSRYLVKRTGEKVFLECVQDMDHENMFWYRQDPGLGLRLIYFSYDVKMKEKGDIPEGYSVSREKKERFSLILESASTNQTSMYLCASSFSGGPGTQYFGPGTRLTVL.

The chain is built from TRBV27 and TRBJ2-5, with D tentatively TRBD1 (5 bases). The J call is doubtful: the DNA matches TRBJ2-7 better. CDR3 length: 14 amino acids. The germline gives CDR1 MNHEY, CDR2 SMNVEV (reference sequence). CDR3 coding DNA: TGTGCCAGCATGGGGCGAGCGAAAGGATACGAGCAGTACTTC. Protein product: CASMGRAKGYEQYF.

CDR3 nucleotides: TGTGCCAGCAGTTTATCGCTGGCAAGAAAAAGCAATCAGCCCCAGCATTTT. This sequence encodes CASSLSLARKSNQPQHF. The chain is built from TRBV28 and TRBJ1-5; D is undetermined. CDR1 and CDR2 from the germline V gene are MDHEN and SYDVKM. The CDR3 runs to 17 residues. V was shortened by 1 base and J by 1 base, with 14 bases between the two germline ends.

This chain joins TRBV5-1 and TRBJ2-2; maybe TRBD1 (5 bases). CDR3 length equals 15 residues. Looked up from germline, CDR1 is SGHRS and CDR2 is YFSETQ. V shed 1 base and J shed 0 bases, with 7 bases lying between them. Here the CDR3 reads CASSLTGPNTGELFF. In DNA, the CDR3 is TGCGCCAGCAGCTTGACAGGACCGAACACCGGGGAGCTGTTTTTT.

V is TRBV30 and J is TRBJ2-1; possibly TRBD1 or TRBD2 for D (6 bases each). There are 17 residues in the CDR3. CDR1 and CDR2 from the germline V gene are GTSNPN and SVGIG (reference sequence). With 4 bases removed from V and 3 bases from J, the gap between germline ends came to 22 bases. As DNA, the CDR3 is TGTGCCTGGACCCTGGCCGGGGGCCAAAGGGGCTACAATGAGCAGTTCTTC. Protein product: CAWTLAGGQRGYNEQFF. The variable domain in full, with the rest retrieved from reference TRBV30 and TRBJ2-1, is SQTIHQWPATLVQPVGSPLSLECTVEGTSNPNLYWYRQAAGRGLQLLFYSVGIGQISSEVPQNLSASRPQDRQFILSSKKLLLSDSGFYLCAWTLAGGQRGYNEQFFGPGTRLTVL.

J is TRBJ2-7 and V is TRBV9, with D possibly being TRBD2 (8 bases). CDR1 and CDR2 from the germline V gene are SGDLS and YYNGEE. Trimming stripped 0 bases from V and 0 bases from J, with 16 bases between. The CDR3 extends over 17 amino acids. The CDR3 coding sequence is TGTGCCAGCAGCGTAGGTTTCGGGAGGGACAGCTCCTACGAGCAGTACTTC. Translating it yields CASSVGFGRDSSYEQYF.

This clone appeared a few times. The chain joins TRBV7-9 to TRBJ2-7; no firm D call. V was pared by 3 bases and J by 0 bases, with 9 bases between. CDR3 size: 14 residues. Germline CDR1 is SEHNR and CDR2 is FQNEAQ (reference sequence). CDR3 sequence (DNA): TGTGCCAGCAGCTTCGGTAGATTCTCCTACGAGCAGTACTTC. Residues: CASSFGRFSYEQYF.

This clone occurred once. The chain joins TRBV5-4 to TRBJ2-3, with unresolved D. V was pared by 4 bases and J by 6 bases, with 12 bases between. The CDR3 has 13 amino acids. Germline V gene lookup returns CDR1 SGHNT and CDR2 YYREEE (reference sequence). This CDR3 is CASSDGQSDTQYF. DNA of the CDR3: TGTGCCAGCAGCGATGGGCAGTCCGATACGCAGTATTTT.

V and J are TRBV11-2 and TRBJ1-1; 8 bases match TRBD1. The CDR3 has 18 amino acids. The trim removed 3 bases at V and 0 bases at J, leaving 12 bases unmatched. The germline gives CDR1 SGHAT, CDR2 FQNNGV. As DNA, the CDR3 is TGTGCCAGCAGCTTGAGGACAGGGCAAGGGGATTTGAACACTGAAGCTTTCTTT. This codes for CASSLRTGQGDLNTEAFF.

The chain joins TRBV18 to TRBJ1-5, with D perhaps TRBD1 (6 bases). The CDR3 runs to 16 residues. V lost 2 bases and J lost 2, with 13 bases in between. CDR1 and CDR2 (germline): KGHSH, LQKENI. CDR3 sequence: CASSPSGGPGNQPQHF. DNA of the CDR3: TGTGCCAGCTCACCATCGGGGGGGCCGGGCAATCAGCCCCAGCATTTT.

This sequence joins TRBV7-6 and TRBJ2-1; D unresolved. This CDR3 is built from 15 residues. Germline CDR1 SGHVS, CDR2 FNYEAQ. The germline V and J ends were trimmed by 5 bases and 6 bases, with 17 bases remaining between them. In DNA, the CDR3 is TGTGCCAGCAGCCCCAGGCGGTCTAGGTCCAATGAGCAGTTCTTC. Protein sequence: CASSPRRSRSNEQFF.

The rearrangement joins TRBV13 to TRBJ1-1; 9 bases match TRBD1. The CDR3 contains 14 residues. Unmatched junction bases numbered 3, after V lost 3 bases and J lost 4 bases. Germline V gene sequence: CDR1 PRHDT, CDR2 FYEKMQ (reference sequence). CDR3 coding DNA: TGTGCCAGCAGCTTCAAGACAGGGGGCACTGAAGCTTTCTTT. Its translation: CASSFKTGGTEAFF.

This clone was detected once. The CDR3 loop is CASSLAVGTDTQYF. The CDR3 nucleotides read TGCGCCAGCTCACTAGCGGTGGGCACAGATACGCAGTATTTT. This sequence joins TRBV10-1 and TRBJ2-3; 8 bases match TRBD2. CDR3 size: 14 residues. The germline V gene has CDR1 WNHNN and CDR2 SYGVQD (reference sequence). V gave up 8 bases and J gave up 1 base; unmatched junction bases: 5.

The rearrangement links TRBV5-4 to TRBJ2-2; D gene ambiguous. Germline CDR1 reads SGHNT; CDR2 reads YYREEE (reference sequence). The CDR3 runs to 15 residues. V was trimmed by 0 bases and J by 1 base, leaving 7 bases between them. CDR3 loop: CASSLDLVNTGELFF. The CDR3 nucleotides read TGTGCCAGCAGCTTGGATCTCGTGAACACCGGGGAGCTGTTTTTT.